This T cell receptor (beta chain) was sequenced in a study of blood T cell repertoires in COVID-19. Study-wide context: Donors in the United States, Italy and Spain gave samples during acute or convalescent COVID-19. T cells, B-cell-depleted T cells, or PBMCs provided the cDNA or gDNA that served as material.

The CDR3 is 16 amino acids. The germline V gene encodes CDR1 SGHRS and CDR2 YFSETQ. V dropped 4 bases and J dropped 3; count of bases not matched to a gene: 13. Under the authors' procedure: Amplifying reference gene primers gave estimates of nucleated cell counts. Produced via immunoSEQ multiplex PCR; TCRdb's table is partial and in-frame only. The D gene and trimming were derived from the DNA, and the V and J assignments and clone size from that table. The table has some 230,000 clones, about nine tenths seen once. The clonotype originates from a man aged 25 to 45 who had recovered from COVID-19. The sample was peripheral blood. The chain combines TRBV5-1 with TRBJ2-7; TRBD1 matches 7 bases. CDR3 DNA: TGCGCCAGCAGCAGAAACAGACAGGGTCAAGACTACGAGCAGTACTTC. Encoded protein: CASSRNRQGQDYEQYF. The full variable domain, rest sourced from reference TRBV5-1 and TRBJ2-7, is KAGVTQTPRYLIKTRGQQVTLSCSPISGHRSVSWYQQTPGQGLQFLFEYFSETQRNKGNFPGRFSGRQFSNSRSEMNVSTLELGDSALYLCASSRNRQGQDYEQYFGPGTRLTVT.